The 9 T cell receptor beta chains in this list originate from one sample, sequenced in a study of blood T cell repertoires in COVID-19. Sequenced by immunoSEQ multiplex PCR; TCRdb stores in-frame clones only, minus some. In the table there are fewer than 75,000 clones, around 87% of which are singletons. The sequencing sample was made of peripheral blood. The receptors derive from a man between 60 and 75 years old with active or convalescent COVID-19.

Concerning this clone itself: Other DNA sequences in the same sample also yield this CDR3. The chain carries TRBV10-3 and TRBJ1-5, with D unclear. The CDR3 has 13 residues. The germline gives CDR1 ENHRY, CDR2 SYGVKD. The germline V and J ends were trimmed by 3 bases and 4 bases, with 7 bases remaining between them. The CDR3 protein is CAISDRGNQPQHF. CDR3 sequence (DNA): TGTGCCATCAGTGATCGAGGAAATCAGCCCCAGCATTTT.

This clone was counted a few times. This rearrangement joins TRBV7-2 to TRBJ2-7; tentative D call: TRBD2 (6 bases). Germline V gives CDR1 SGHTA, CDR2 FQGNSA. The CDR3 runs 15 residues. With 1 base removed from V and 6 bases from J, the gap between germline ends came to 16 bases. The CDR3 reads CASSLVLFVGGEQYF. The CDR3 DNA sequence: TGTGCCAGCAGCTTAGTCTTGTTTGTCGGGGGCGAGCAGTACTTC.

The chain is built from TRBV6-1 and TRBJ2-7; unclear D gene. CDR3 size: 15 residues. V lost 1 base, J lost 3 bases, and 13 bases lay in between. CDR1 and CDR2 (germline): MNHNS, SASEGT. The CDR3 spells CASSEEAVSDYEQYF. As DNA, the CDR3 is TGTGCCAGCAGTGAAGAGGCGGTGAGCGACTACGAGCAGTACTTC.

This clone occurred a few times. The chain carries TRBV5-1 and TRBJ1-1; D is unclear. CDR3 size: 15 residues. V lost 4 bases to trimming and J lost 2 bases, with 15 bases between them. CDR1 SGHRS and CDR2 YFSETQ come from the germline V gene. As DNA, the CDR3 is TGCGCCAGCAGCCTCCCCCGGGAGATTAACACTGAAGCTTTCTTT. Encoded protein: CASSLPREINTEAFF.

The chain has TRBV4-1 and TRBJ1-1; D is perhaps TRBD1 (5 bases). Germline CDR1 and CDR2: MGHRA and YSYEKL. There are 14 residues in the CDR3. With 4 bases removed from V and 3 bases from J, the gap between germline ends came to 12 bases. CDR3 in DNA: TGCGCCAGCAGCCTGAGCCGGGGGGACACTGAAGCTTTCTTT. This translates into CASSLSRGDTEAFF.

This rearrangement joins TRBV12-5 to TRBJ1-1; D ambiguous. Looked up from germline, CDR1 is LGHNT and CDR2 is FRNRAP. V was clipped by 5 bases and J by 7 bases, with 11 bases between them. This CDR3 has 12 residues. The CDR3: CASGGGYSEAFF. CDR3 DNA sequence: TGTGCTAGTGGTGGAGGGTACAGTGAAGCTTTCTTT.

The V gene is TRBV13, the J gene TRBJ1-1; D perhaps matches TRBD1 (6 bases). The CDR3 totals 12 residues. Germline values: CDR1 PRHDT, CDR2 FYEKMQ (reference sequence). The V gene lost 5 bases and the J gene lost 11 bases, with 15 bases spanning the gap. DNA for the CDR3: TGTGCCAGCAGCCAAGGGGCAGGGGACGCTTTCTTT. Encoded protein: CASSQGAGDAFF.

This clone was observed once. CDR3 DNA sequence: TGTGCCACCTGGCGAGGGTGGCCGGGAGATACGCAGTATTTT. Translating gives CATWRGWPGDTQYF. This rearrangement joins TRBV7-2 to TRBJ2-3, with a possible D match to TRBD2 (5 bases). Between the trimmed V and J ends, which lost 10 bases and 5 bases, there was a span of 19 bases. CDR1 SGHTA and CDR2 FQGNSA come from the germline V gene. The CDR3 extends over 14 amino acids.

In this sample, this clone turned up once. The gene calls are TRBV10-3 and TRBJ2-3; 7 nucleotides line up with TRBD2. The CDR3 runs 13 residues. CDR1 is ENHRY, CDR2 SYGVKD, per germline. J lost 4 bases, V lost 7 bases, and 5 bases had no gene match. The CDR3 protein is CAITRTSADTQYF. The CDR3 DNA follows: TGTGCCATCACCAGGACTAGTGCAGATACGCAGTATTTT.